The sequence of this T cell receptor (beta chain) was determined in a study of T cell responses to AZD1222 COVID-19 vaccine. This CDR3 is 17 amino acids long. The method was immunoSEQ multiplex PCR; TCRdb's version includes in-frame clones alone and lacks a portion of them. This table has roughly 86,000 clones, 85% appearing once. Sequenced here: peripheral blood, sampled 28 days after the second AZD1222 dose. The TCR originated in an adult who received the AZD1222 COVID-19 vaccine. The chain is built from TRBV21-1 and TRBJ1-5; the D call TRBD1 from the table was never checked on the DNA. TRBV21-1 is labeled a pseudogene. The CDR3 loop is CASSKVGTGGENQPQHF. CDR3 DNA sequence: TGTGCCAGCAGCAAAGTGGGGACAGGGGGCGAGAATCAGCCCCAGCATTTT.